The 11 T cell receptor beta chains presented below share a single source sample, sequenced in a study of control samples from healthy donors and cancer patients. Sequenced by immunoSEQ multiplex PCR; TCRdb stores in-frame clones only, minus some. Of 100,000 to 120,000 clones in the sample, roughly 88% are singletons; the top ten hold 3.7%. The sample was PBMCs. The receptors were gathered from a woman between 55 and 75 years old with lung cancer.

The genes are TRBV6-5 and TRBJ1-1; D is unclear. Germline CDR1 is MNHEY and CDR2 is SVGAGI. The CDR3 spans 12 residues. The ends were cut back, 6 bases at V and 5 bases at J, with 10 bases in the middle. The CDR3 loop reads CASRDLGTEAFF. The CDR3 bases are TGTGCCAGCAGGGACTTAGGGACTGAAGCTTTCTTT.

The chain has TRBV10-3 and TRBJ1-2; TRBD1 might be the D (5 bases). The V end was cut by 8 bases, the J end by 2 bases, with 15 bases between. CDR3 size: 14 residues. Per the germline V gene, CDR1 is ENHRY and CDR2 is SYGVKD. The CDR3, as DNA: TGTGCCATCCAGGGCGGGGGAACGAACTATGGCTACACCTTC. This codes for CAIQGGGTNYGYTF.

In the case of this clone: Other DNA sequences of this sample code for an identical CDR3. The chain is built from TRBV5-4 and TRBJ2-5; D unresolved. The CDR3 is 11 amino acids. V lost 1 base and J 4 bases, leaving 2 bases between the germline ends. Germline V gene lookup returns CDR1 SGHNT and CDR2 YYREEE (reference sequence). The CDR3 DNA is TGTGCCAGCAGCTTGTCAGAGACCCAGTACTTC. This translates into CASSLSETQYF.

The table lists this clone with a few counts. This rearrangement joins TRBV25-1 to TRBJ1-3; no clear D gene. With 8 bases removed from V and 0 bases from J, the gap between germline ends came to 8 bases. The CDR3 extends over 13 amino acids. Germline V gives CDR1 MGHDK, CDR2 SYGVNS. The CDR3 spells CASLADSGNTIYF. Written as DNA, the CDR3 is TGTGCCAGCTTGGCCGACTCTGGAAACACCATATATTTT.

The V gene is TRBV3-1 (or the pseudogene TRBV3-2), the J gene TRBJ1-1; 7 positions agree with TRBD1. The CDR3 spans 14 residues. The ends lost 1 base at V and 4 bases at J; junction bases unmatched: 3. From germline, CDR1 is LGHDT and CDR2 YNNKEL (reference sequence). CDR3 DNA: TGTGCCAGCAGCCAAGTTGAGGGGGCCACTGAAGCTTTCTTT. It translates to CASSQVEGATEAFF.

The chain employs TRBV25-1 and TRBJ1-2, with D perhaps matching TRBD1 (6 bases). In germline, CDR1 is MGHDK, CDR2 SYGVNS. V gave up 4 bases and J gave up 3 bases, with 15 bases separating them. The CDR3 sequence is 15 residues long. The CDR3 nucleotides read TGTGCCAGCAGTGGGAGGGGGGGGGCCGACTATGGCTACACCTTC. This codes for CASSGRGGADYGYTF.

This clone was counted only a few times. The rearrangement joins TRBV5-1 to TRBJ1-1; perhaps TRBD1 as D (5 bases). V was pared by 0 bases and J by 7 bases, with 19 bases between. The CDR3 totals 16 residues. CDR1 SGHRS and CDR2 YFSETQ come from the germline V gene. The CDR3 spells CASSLDQGMTGGEAFF. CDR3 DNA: TGCGCCAGCAGCTTGGATCAGGGTATGACGGGAGGTGAAGCTTTCTTT.

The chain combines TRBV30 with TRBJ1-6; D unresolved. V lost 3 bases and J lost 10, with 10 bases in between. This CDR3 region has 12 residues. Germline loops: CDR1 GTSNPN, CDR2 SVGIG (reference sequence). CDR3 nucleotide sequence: TGTGCCTGGAGGTTCGAAGAGTCACCCCTCCACTTT. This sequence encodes CAWRFEESPLHF.

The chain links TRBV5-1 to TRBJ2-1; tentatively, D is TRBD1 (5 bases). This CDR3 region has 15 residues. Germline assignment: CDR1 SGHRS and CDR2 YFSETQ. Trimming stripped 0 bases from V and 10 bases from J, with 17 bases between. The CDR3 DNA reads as TGCGCCAGCAGCTTGGGACAGATTCGCTCAAGCGAGCAGTTCTTC. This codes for CASSLGQIRSSEQFF.

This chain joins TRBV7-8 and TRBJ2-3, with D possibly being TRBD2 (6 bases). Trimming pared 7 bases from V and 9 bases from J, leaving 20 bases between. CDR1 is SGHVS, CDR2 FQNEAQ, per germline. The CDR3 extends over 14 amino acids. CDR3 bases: TGTGCCAGCACCGGGACTGGGGTAATGAGGACGCAGTATTTT. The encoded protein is CASTGTGVMRTQYF.

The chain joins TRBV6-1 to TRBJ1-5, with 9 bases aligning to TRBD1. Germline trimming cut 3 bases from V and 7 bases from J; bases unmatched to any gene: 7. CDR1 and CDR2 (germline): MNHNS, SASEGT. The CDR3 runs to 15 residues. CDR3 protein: CASSDVQGAGQPQHF. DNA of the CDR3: TGTGCCAGCAGTGACGTACAGGGGGCTGGGCAGCCCCAGCATTTT.